These 13 T cell receptor beta chains were all obtained from the same sample, sequenced in a study of CD4 T cells in relation to SARS-CoV-2 and coronaviruses. This table comes from immunoSEQ multiplex PCR, and its TCRdb copy is limited to in-frame clones, with some not included. There are under 20,000 clones in the sample; 78% occur only once, and around 19% lies in the top ten. Their specific antigens are unknown. Unexposed donor CD4+ T cells date from about 2010-2019, before the COVID-19 pandemic. Isolation of CD4+ T cells took place after nine to ten days in culture. The sample was CD4+ T cells from PBMCs, cultured in vitro. The origin of the receptors is a human donor in good health.

The chain joins TRBV2 to TRBJ1-1; 7 positions agree with TRBD1. J gave up 1 base and V 7 bases, and 6 bases lay outside the gene matches. Germline assignment: CDR1 SNHLY and CDR2 FYNNEI. This CDR3 contains 14 residues. CDR3 bases: TGTGCCAGCAAAGTGGGGACAGCGAACACTGAAGCTTTCTTT. Translation gives CASKVGTANTEAFF. The full variable domain, in which reference TRBV2 and TRBJ1-1 provide the parts outside the CDR3, is EPEVTQTPSHQVTQMGQEVILRCVPISNHLYFYWYRQILGQKVEFLVSFYNNEISEKSEIFDDQFSVERPDGSNFTLKIRSTKLEDSAMYFCASKVGTANTEAFFGQGTRLTVV.

This chain connects TRBV10-3 to TRBJ2-2; D tentatively fits TRBD1 or TRBD2 (6 bases each). Per the germline V gene, CDR1 is ENHRY and CDR2 is SYGVKD. V was trimmed by 2 bases and J by 5 bases, leaving 15 bases between them. CDR3 length: 16 amino acids. CDR3 residues: CAISEGGLRVTGELFF. The CDR3 DNA reads TGTGCCATCAGTGAGGGGGGGCTGAGGGTGACCGGGGAGCTGTTTTTT.

This rearrangement joins TRBV18 to TRBJ2-1; 9 positions agree with TRBD2. After removal of 3 bases from V and 6 bases from J, the junction contained 18 bases not matched to a gene. Germline lookup yields CDR1 KGHSH and CDR2 LQKENI. The CDR3 covers 19 residues. CDR3 sequence (DNA): TGTGCCAGCTCACCTGCTTACCACCGGGCGGGAGGGATCCTCAATGAGCAGTTCTTC. Protein sequence: CASSPAYHRAGGILNEQFF. The full variable domain, its missing parts supplied by reference TRBV18 and TRBJ2-1, is NAGVMQNPRHLVRRRGQEARLRCSPMKGHSHVYWYRQLPEEGLKFMVYLQKENIIDESGMPKERFSAEFPKEGPSILRIQQVVRGDSAAYFCASSPAYHRAGGILNEQFFGPGTRLTVL.

V usage is TRBV19 and J usage is TRBJ2-3; possible D gene TRBD2, 7 bases. Germline CDR1 and CDR2: LNHDA and SQIVND (reference sequence). Deletions cut 6 bases from V and 4 bases from J, with 20 bases between. CDR3 length equals 16 residues. CDR3 region: CASSKRGGQASDTQYF. CDR3 DNA sequence: TGTGCCAGTAGCAAAAGGGGGGGGCAGGCTTCAGATACGCAGTATTTT.

The J gene is TRBJ2-7, the V gene TRBV28, with D maybe TRBD2 (6 bases). CDR1 is MDHEN, CDR2 SYDVKM, per germline. V lost 5 bases and J 6 bases, leaving 17 bases between the germline ends. This CDR3 contains 14 residues. The CDR3 protein is CASSGEGRGGEQYF. The DNA for the CDR3 is TGTGCCAGCAGTGGAGAGGGGCGGGGAGGCGAGCAGTACTTC.

A single count supports this clone. The V and J genes are TRBV6-1 and TRBJ2-7, with a tentative D call TRBD1 (5 bases). Looked up from germline, CDR1 is MNHNS and CDR2 is SASEGT. Deletions cut 4 bases from V and 0 bases from J, with 16 bases between. CDR3 length: 16 amino acids. For the CDR3, the DNA is TGTGCCAGCAGTGTGGGGCCCCAGGAACTCTCCTACGAGCAGTACTTC. This codes for CASSVGPQELSYEQYF.

This chain connects TRBV18 to TRBJ2-1; D assignment may be TRBD1 or TRBD2 (6 bases each). V was pared by 4 bases and J by 8 bases, with 15 bases between. Germline CDR1 is KGHSH and CDR2 is LQKENI. This CDR3 has 14 residues. For the CDR3, the DNA is TGTGCCAGCTCACGTGCGGGACCAGGGGATGAGCAGTTCTTC. This encodes CASSRAGPGDEQFF.

The CDR3 loop is CASSPGTGTYNEQFF. In DNA form, the CDR3 reads TGTGCCAGCAGCCCTGGGACAGGAACCTACAATGAGCAGTTCTTC. The gene calls are TRBV7-7 and TRBJ2-1; 8 nucleotides line up with TRBD1. V dropped 5 bases and J dropped 2; count of bases not matched to a gene: 5. There are 15 residues in the CDR3. Germline CDR1 and CDR2: SSHAT and FNYEAQ (reference sequence).

The rearrangement links TRBV29-1 to TRBJ1-2; 7 nucleotides align to TRBD1. The V and J ends lost 6 bases and 7 bases, in that order; junction bases with no gene match: 8. There are 12 residues in the CDR3. Germline-derived CDR1 and CDR2 are SQVTM and ANQGSEA. The CDR3 bases are TGCAGCGTCGAGACAGGGTTAGGTGGCTACACCTTC. This encodes CSVETGLGGYTF.

This chain links TRBV19 with TRBJ1-1; D call uncertain. The CDR3 sequence is 15 residues long. V was cut by 2 bases and J by 1 base, with 11 bases left in between. The germline CDR1 and CDR2 sequences are LNHDA and SQIVND (reference sequence). CDR3 region: CASSINWQSNTEAFF. The DNA for the CDR3 is TGTGCCAGTAGTATAAATTGGCAGTCGAACACTGAAGCTTTCTTT.

This chain joins TRBV27 and TRBJ2-1; D ambiguous. Germline CDR1 reads MNHEY; CDR2 reads SMNVEV (reference sequence). The CDR3 covers 11 residues. The germline V and J ends were trimmed by 5 bases and 3 bases, with 2 bases remaining between them. The CDR3 spells CASSLYNEQFF. The CDR3 DNA reads TGTGCCAGCAGTCTCTACAATGAGCAGTTCTTC.

The chain uses TRBV3-1 (or the pseudogene TRBV3-2) and TRBJ2-2; maybe TRBD2 (7 bases). The CDR3 is made up of 16 amino acids. V lost 4 bases, J lost 4 bases, and 16 bases lay in between. Germline V gene lookup returns CDR1 LGHDT and CDR2 YNNKEL (reference sequence). CDR3 bases: TGTGCCAGCAGCCGTCCTGCGGGGGCGATCACCGGGGAGCTGTTTTTT. It specifies CASSRPAGAITGELFF.

J is TRBJ1-2 and V is TRBV3-1 (or the pseudogene TRBV3-2); 10 nucleotides match TRBD1. The V gene end was trimmed by 4 bases and the J gene end by 2 bases; junction bases not matched to a gene: 7. This CDR3 contains 16 residues. From germline, CDR1 is LGHDT and CDR2 YNNKEL (reference sequence). The CDR3 DNA sequence: TGTGCCAGCAGCCTGACAGGGGGCGGAAAAAACTATGGCTACACCTTC. Its translation is CASSLTGGGKNYGYTF.